The subject of this entry is one T cell receptor (beta chain). The sample originates from a study of T-cell memory formation after mild COVID-19. Constant-segment primers and 5'RACE yielded cDNA libraries for TCR alpha and TCR beta, each carrying sample barcodes and UMIs. A single record per CDR3 protein comes from TCRdb applying MiXCR to the 5' RACE reads. The sample has approximately 500,000 distinct CDR3 sequences, 20% to 30% seen once. The CDR3 runs 12 residues. CDR1 KGHSH and CDR2 LQKENI come from the germline V gene. The germline V and J ends were trimmed by 0 bases and 9 bases, with 6 bases remaining between them.

This receptor was taken from an adult woman who had mild COVID-19 (a few samples of this study predate the infection). Cell type and time point are not known. The sequencing sample was made of PBMCs or a T cell subset sorted from them (not recorded which). This chain connects TRBV18 to TRBJ2-1; D is undetermined. CDR3: CASSPPRSEQFF. In nucleotides, the CDR3 is TGTGCCAGCTCACCACCGCGCAGTGAGCAGTTCTTC.